This T cell receptor beta chain stems from a study of cytotoxic CD8 clonotypes in ibrutinib-treated CLL. Study-wide points: Once treatment began, public clonotypes, which were uncommon, contracted or stayed stable.

With respect to this clone: Antigen specificity is unknown.

Sequencing was performed with immunoSEQ multiplex PCR; in TCRdb, only in-frame clones are kept and a portion is missing. This table holds 100,000 or so clones, roughly 60% found once. This receptor was identified in a human donor with chronic lymphocytic leukemia. Sequenced material: PBMCs, taken after 24 months of ibrutinib treatment.

As DNA, the CDR3 is TGTGCCTGGAGTGTGGACCCCTATGCAGGTGAAAAACTGTTTTTT. Translating it yields CAWSVDPYAGEKLFF. The chain combines TRBV30 with TRBJ1-4; D not certain. The V gene lost 0 bases and the J gene lost 7 bases, with 15 bases spanning the gap. This CDR3 has 15 residues. Germline V gene sequence: CDR1 GTSNPN, CDR2 SVGIG (reference sequence).